The 21 T cell receptor beta chains given below trace back to one sample, sequenced in a study of OX40 agonist ivuxolimab in advanced cancers. Sequencing was performed with immunoSEQ multiplex PCR; in TCRdb, only in-frame clones are kept and a portion is missing. The sample includes 55,000 to 90,000 clones, approximately 80% of them seen just once. Specimen: CD4+ or CD8+ T cells sorted from blood, collected in a trial of the OX40 agonist ivuxolimab. The receptors shown here come from an adult with an advanced solid tumor such as melanoma, head and neck, liver or kidney cancer.

The chain employs TRBV9 and TRBJ2-7; perhaps TRBD1 as D (6 bases). V was trimmed by 0 bases and J by 4 bases, leaving 14 bases between them. The germline V gene encodes CDR1 SGDLS and CDR2 YYNGEE. CDR3 length equals 15 residues. CDR3 in DNA: TGTGCCAGCAGCGTAGCGGGACACTCCGATTACGAGCAGTACTTC. Protein: CASSVAGHSDYEQYF.

The chain uses TRBV19 and TRBJ1-1; unclear D gene. Trimming left V 6 bases short and J 5 bases short, with 13 bases between. Per germline, CDR1 LNHDA and CDR2 SQIVND (reference sequence). This CDR3 comprises 13 residues. CDR3 region: CASRAEGWTEAFF. CDR3 nucleotide sequence: TGTGCCAGTAGGGCGGAGGGATGGACTGAAGCTTTCTTT. Drawing the rest from reference TRBV19 and TRBJ1-1, the complete variable domain is DGGITQSPKYLFRKEGQNVTLSCEQNLNHDAMYWYRQDPGQGLRLIYYSQIVNDFQKGDIAEGYSVSREKKESFPLTVTSAQKNPTAFYLCASRAEGWTEAFFGQGTRLTVV.

The chain is built from TRBV4-1 and TRBJ2-5; possibly TRBD2 for D (5 bases). The CDR3 runs to 12 residues. CDR1 is MGHRA and CDR2 is YSYEKL in the germline V gene. The V end lost 2 bases, the J end lost 7 bases, and 8 bases lay between the germline ends. CDR3 amino acids: CASSQTEGTQYF. The CDR3 DNA is TGCGCCAGCAGCCAAACCGAGGGGACCCAGTACTTC.

This clone has more than one count but fewer than ten. The junction departs from germline at one end; a sequencing error may be responsible. The genes are TRBV19 and TRBJ1-5; D may be TRBD1 (5 bases). CDR3 length equals 14 residues. Germline values: CDR1 LNHDA, CDR2 SQIVND (reference sequence). This CDR3 reads CASSIGGSVRTPFF. CDR3 bases: TGTGCCAGTAGTATAGGGGGGTCGGTAAGAACACCTTTTTTT.

The J gene is TRBJ2-5, the V gene TRBV10-3; maybe TRBD1 (6 bases). Germline lookup yields CDR1 ENHRY and CDR2 SYGVKD. The CDR3 is 16 residues long. Trimming stripped 3 bases from V and 4 bases from J, with 18 bases between. CDR3 loop: CAISDPTGTKRETQYF. The CDR3 region has the DNA TGTGCCATCAGTGATCCAACCGGGACAAAGAGAGAGACCCAGTACTTC.

The chain carries TRBV2 and TRBJ2-3, with D possibly TRBD1 on 5 matching bases. CDR1 is SNHLY and CDR2 is FYNNEI in the germline V gene. The length of the CDR3 is 15 residues. V was clipped by 7 bases and J by 1 base, with 15 bases between them. CDR3 loop: CASITQGIGTDTQYF. The CDR3 DNA is TGTGCCAGCATTACCCAGGGTATCGGCACAGATACGCAGTATTTT.

This chain joins TRBV4-2 and TRBJ2-6, with 8 bases that match TRBD2. There are 18 residues in the CDR3. With 0 bases clipped from V and 2 bases from J, the junction kept 6 bases outside the gene matches. Per germline, CDR1 LGHNA and CDR2 YNFKEQ. The CDR3: CASSQERGGSTGANVLTF. DNA of the CDR3: TGTGCCAGCAGCCAAGAACGGGGGGGGTCGACTGGGGCCAACGTCCTGACTTTC.

A few counts support this clone. V gene TRBV5-1 combines with J gene TRBJ1-1; D is possibly TRBD1 (6 bases). CDR1 is SGHRS and CDR2 is YFSETQ in the germline V gene. This CDR3 is 12 amino acids long. Trimming pared 4 bases from V and 5 bases from J, leaving 9 bases between. The CDR3 here is CASSTGRTEAFF. The CDR3 DNA is TGCGCCAGCAGCACAGGGCGGACTGAAGCTTTCTTT.

This CDR3 reads CASSGWDRGLAGEGNIQYF. The CDR3 DNA reads as TGTGCCAGCAGCGGGTGGGACAGGGGACTAGCGGGGGAGGGAAACATTCAGTACTTC. The rearrangement uses TRBV5-5 and TRBJ2-4, with TRBD2 matching 14 bases. V shed 4 bases and J 6 bases; nucleotides not matched to a gene: 15. Germline-derived CDR1 and CDR2 are SGHKS and YYEKEE (reference sequence). This CDR3 is 19 amino acids long. Full variable domain (remainder filled in from reference TRBV5-5 and TRBJ2-4): DAGVTQSPTHLIKTRGQQVTLRCSPISGHKSVSWYQQVLGQGPQFIFQYYEKEERGRGNFPDRFSARQFPNYSSELNVNALLLGDSALYLCASSGWDRGLAGEGNIQYFGAGTRLSVL.

This clone occurred once. This chain joins TRBV4-2 and TRBJ1-5; D remains ambiguous. Trimming took 1 base from V and 1 from J, leaving 5 bases between them. The CDR3 covers 14 residues. From germline, CDR1 is LGHNA and CDR2 YNFKEQ. The CDR3 is CASSQAGSNQPQHF. DNA for the CDR3: TGTGCCAGCAGCCAAGCAGGCAGCAATCAGCCCCAGCATTTT.

J is TRBJ1-6 and V is TRBV7-9; tentatively, D is TRBD1 (6 bases). Looked up from germline, CDR1 is SEHNR and CDR2 is FQNEAQ (reference sequence). Trimming took 7 bases from V and 0 from J, leaving 10 bases between them. The CDR3 sequence is 15 residues long. The DNA of the CDR3 is TGTGCCAGCAAAGGGGGGAGCTCCTATAATTCACCCCTCCACTTT. Translated, it gives CASKGGSSYNSPLHF. Based on the CDR3 plus reference TRBV7-9 and TRBJ1-6, the full variable domain is DTGVSQNPRHKITKRGQNVTFRCDPISEHNRLYWYRQTLGQGPEFLTYFQNEAQLEKSRLLSDRFSAERPKGSFSTLEIQRTEQGDSAMYLCASKGGSSYNSPLHFGNGTRLTVT.

This clone was recorded once. The chain employs TRBV4-2 and TRBJ1-6, with D perhaps matching TRBD1 (5 bases). The CDR3 length is 17 residues. Germline V CDR1 and CDR2: LGHNA, YNFKEQ. The V end lost 4 bases, the J end lost 14 bases, and 27 bases lay between the germline ends. The CDR3: CASSRKTWDLTAQALHF. CDR3 nucleotide sequence: TGTGCCAGCAGCCGCAAAACTTGGGACCTAACGGCGCAAGCCCTCCACTTT.

The chain uses TRBV28 and TRBJ2-2; 10 nucleotides agree with TRBD2. Germline-derived CDR1 and CDR2 are MDHEN and SYDVKM. The CDR3 contains 13 residues. The CDR3 bases are TGTGCAGCGGGGGGGCTGAACACCGGGGAGCTGTTTTTT. Protein: CAAGGLNTGELFF.

V usage is TRBV18 and J usage is TRBJ1-1; D might be TRBD1 (6 bases). This CDR3 region has 14 residues. The germline CDR1 and CDR2 sequences are KGHSH and LQKENI. The germline V and J ends were trimmed by 3 bases and 5 bases, with 13 bases remaining between them. CDR3 coding DNA: TGTGCCAGCTCACCTAGGGGGTCTCGGACTGAAGCTTTCTTT. As protein: CASSPRGSRTEAFF.

This clone was seen a single time. The chain combines TRBV29-1 with TRBJ2-1; 7 nucleotides match TRBD2. The CDR3 is 13 residues long. Germline CDR1 is SQVTM and CDR2 is ANQGSEA. The V and J ends lost 5 bases and 4 bases, in that order; junction bases with no gene match: 5. The CDR3: CSVRGVGYNEQFF. In DNA, the CDR3 is TGCAGCGTTCGGGGGGTCGGGTACAATGAGCAGTTCTTC.

The V and J genes are TRBV7-2 and TRBJ1-6, with 8 bases that match TRBD1. This CDR3 comprises 16 residues. J gave up 1 base and V 5 bases, and 4 bases lay outside the gene matches. Germline CDR1 and CDR2: SGHTA and FQGNSA. CDR3 amino acids: CASSPWTGSYNSPLHF. The CDR3 nucleotides read TGTGCCAGCAGCCCTTGGACAGGGTCCTATAATTCACCCCTCCACTTT.

This chain connects TRBV29-1 to TRBJ2-7; 8 bases line up with TRBD1. The V gene's germline CDR1 is SQVTM and CDR2 ANQGSEA. V trimming: 3 bases; J trimming: 2 bases; junction bases outside the gene matches: 6. CDR3 size: 14 residues. The CDR3 reads CSVERTGNPYEQYF. For the CDR3, the DNA is TGCAGCGTTGAGAGGACAGGGAACCCCTACGAGCAGTACTTC.

The rearrangement uses TRBV6-5 and TRBJ1-1; D perhaps matches TRBD1 (5 bases). The V and J ends lost 5 bases and 6 bases respectively, with 10 bases between them. The CDR3 totals 12 residues. Germline values: CDR1 MNHEY, CDR2 SVGAGI. The CDR3 nucleotides read TGTGCCAGCAGTCGGGGGTACGCTGAAGCTTTCTTT. Its protein product is CASSRGYAEAFF.

The rearrangement uses TRBV19 and TRBJ2-3; 7 bases are shared with TRBD2. Germline CDR1 reads LNHDA; CDR2 reads SQIVND (reference sequence). The CDR3 is 15 amino acids. V trimming: 9 bases; J trimming: 1 base; junction bases outside the gene matches: 10. The CDR3 DNA reads as TGTGCCAGCTCGTTGCGGGAGTTTGGCACAGATACGCAGTATTTT. Translated: CASSLREFGTDTQYF. Full variable domain (outside the CDR3, taken from reference TRBV19 and TRBJ2-3): DGGITQSPKYLFRKEGQNVTLSCEQNLNHDAMYWYRQDPGQGLRLIYYSQIVNDFQKGDIAEGYSVSREKKESFPLTVTSAQKNPTAFYLCASSLREFGTDTQYFGPGTRLTVL.

This rearrangement joins TRBV29-1 to TRBJ1-5; D is uncertain. The germline V gene encodes CDR1 SQVTM and CDR2 ANQGSEA. The CDR3 runs 14 residues. Trimming stripped 5 bases from V and 2 bases from J, with 13 bases between. CDR3: CSVQPAGGNQPQHF. The CDR3 DNA reads as TGCAGCGTTCAGCCGGCTGGCGGCAATCAGCCCCAGCATTTT.

J is TRBJ1-2 and V is TRBV7-2; a possible D gene is TRBD1 (5 bases). V was cut by 3 bases and J by 2 bases, with 13 bases left in between. CDR1 SGHTA and CDR2 FQGNSA come from the germline V gene. The CDR3 is made up of 15 amino acids. CDR3 protein: CASSLEGAGNYGYTF. Here the CDR3 DNA reads TGTGCCAGCAGCTTGGAAGGGGCAGGGAACTATGGCTACACCTTC.